Described below is a single T cell receptor beta chain sequence and its context. As yet, its antigen is unknown. These data originate in a study of long-term antiretroviral therapy in people with HIV. General study points: The repertoire was dominated at all time points by clones expanded before ART. After ART, diversity increased yet remained lower than transplant donor controls. Adherence to ART, viral resistance and therapy changes lacked any data.

immunoSEQ v3.0 was run at survey level. Assay used: immunoSEQ multiplex PCR; TCRdb lists only in-frame clones, some missing. The profile covers approximately 13,000 clones, with about 74% appearing a single time and 15% to 25% taken by the ten largest. This CDR3 region has 14 residues. V dropped 5 bases and J dropped 4; count of bases not matched to a gene: 6. The germline gives CDR1 SGHVS, CDR2 FQNEAQ. This clonotype originated in a woman in her forties with HIV. Sequences were derived from unsorted PBMCs, sampled 0.5 years before starting antiretroviral therapy. The chain has TRBV7-8 and TRBJ2-5; 8 bases fit TRBD1. The CDR3 DNA is TGTGCCAGCAGCCATAAACAGGGGGTAGAGACCCAGTACTTC. It specifies CASSHKQGVETQYF.